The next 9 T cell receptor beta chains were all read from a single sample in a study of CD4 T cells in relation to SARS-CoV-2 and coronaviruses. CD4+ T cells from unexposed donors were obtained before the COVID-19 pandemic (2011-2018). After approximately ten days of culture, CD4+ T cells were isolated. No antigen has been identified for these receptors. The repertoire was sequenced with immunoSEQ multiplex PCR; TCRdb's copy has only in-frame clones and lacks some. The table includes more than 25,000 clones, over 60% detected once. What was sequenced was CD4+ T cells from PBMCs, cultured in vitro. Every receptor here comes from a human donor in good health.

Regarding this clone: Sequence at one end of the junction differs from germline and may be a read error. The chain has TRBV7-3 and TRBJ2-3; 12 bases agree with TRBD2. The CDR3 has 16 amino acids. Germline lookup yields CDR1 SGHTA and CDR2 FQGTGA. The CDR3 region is CASSSLAGGSIDTQYF. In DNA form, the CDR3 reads TGTGCCAGCAGCTCACTAGCGGGAGGTAGCATAGATACGCAGTATTTT.

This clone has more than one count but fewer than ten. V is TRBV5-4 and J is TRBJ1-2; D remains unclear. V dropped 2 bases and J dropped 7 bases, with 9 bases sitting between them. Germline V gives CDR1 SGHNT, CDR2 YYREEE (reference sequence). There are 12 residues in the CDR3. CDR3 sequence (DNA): TGTGCCAGCAGCTTTCCCCGGGGTGGCTACACCTTC. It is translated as CASSFPRGGYTF.

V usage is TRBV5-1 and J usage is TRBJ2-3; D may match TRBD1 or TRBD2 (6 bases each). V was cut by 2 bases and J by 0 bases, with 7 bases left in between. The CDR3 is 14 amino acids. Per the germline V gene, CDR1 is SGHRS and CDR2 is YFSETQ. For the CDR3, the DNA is TGCGCCAGCAGCTTAGGGGGGAGCACAGATACGCAGTATTTT. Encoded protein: CASSLGGSTDTQYF.

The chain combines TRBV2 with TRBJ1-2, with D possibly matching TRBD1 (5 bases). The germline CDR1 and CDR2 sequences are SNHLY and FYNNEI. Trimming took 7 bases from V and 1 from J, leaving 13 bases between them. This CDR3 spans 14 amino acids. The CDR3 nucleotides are TGTGCCAGCAAGTCAGGGTATCTTAACTATGGCTACACCTTC. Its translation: CASKSGYLNYGYTF.

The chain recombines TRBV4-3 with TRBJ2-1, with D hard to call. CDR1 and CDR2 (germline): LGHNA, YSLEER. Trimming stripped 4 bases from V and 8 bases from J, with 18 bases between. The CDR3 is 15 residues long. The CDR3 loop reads CASSRSMVQGHEQFF. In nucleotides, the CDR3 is TGCGCCAGCAGCCGTAGTATGGTCCAAGGCCATGAGCAGTTCTTC.

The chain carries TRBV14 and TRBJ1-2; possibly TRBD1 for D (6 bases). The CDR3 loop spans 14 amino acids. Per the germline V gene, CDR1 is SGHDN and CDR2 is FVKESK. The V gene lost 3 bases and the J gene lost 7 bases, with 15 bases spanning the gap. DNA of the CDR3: TGTGCCAGCAGCCAGTTTTCAGGGGTTGGTGGCTACACCTTC. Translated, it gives CASSQFSGVGGYTF.

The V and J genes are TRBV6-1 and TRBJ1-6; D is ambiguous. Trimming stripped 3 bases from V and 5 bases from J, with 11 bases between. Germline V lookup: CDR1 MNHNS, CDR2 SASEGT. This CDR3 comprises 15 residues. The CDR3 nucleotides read TGTGCCAGCAGTGACGCCGGCGGCCATAATTCACCCCTCCACTTT. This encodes CASSDAGGHNSPLHF.

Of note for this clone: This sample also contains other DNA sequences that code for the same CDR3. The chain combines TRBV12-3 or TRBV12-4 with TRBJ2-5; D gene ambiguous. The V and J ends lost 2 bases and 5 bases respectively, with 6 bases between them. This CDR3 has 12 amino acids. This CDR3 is CASSLKVETQYF. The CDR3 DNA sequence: TGTGCCAGCAGTTTAAAGGTCGAGACCCAGTACTTC.

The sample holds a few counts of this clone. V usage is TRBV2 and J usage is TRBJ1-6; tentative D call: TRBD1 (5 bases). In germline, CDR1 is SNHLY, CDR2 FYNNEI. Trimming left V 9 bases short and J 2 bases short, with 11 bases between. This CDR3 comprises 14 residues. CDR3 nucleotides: TGTGCCAGTTTGCGGGGGACCTATAATTCACCCCTCCACTTT. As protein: CASLRGTYNSPLHF. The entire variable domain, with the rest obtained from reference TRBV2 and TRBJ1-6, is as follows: EPEVTQTPSHQVTQMGQEVILRCVPISNHLYFYWYRQILGQKVEFLVSFYNNEISEKSEIFDDQFSVERPDGSNFTLKIRSTKLEDSAMYFCASLRGTYNSPLHFGNGTRLTVT.